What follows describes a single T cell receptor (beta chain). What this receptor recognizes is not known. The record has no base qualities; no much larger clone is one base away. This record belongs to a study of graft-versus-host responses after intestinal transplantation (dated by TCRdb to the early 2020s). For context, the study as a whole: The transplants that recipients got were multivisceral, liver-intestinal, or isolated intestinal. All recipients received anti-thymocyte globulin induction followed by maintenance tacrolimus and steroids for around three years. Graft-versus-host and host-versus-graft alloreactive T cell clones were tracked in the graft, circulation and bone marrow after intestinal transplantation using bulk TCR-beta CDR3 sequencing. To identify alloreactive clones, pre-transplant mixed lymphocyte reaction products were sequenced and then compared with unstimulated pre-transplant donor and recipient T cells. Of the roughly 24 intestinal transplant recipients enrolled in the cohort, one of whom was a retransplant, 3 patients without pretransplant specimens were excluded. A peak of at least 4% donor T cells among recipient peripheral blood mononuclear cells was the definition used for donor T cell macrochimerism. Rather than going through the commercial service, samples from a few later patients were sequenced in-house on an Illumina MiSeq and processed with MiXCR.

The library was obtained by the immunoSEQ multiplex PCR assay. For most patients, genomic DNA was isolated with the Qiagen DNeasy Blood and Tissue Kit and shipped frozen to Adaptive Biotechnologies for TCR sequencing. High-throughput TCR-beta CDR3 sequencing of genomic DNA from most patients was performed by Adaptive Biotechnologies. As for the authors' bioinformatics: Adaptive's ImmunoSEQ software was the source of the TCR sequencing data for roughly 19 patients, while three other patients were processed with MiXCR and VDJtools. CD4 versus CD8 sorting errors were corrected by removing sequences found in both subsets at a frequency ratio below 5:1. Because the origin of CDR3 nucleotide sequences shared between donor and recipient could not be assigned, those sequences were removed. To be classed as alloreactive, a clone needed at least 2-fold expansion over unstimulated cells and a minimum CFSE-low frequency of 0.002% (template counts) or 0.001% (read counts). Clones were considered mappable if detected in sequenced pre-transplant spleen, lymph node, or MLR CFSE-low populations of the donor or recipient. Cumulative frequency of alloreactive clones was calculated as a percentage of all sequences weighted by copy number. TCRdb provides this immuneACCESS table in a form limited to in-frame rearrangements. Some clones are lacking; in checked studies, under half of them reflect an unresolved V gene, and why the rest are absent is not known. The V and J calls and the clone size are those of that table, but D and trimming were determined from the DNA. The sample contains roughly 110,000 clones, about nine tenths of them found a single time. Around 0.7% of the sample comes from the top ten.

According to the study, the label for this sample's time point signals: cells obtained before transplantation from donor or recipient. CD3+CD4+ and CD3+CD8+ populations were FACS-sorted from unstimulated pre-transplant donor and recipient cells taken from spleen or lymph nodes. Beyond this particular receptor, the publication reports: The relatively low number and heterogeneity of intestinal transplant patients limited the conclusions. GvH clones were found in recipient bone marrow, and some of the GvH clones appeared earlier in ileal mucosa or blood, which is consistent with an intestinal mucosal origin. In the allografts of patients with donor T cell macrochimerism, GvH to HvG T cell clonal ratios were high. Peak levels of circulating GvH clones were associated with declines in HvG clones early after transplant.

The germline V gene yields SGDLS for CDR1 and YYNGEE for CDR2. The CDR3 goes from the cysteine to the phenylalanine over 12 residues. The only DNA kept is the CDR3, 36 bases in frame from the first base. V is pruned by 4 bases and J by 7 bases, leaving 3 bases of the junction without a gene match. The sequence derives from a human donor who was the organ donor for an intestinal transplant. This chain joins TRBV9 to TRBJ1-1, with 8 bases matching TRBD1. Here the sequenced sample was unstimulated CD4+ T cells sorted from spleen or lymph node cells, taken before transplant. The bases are TGTGCCAGCAGCCCTGGACAGGGTGAAGCTTTCTTT. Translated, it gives CASSPGQGEAFF.